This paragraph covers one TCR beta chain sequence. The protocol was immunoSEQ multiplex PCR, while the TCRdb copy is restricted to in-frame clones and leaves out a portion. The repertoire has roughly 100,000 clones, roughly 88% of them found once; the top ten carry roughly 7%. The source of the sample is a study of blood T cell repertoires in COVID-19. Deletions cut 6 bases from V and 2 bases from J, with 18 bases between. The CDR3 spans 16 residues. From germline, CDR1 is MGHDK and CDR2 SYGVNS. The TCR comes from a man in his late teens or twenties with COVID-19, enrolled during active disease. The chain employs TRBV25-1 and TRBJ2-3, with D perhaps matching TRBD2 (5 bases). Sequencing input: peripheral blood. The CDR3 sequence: CASRAHEGRVTDTQYF. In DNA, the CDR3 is TGTGCCAGCAGAGCACACGAGGGAAGGGTCACAGATACGCAGTATTTT. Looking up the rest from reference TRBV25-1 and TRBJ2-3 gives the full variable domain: EADIYQTPRYLVIGTGKKITLECSQTMGHDKMYWYQQDPGMELHLIHYSYGVNSTEKGDLSSESTVSRIRTEHFPLTLESARPSHTSQYLCASRAHEGRVTDTQYFGPGTRLTVL.